This T cell receptor beta chain came from a study of T cells expressing NK-cell markers. About the study: TCR beta repertoires came from sorted CD3+CD56+NKG2C+, CD3+CD56+NKG2C- and CD3+CD56-NKG2C+ T cells. HCMV seropositivity characterized seven of the eight sequenced donors, and seronegativity one.

What made the TCR beta cDNA was 5'RACE template switching with UMIs. Reprocessing the 5' RACE reads, TCRdb reports a single entry for every CDR3 protein and omits DNA. Its clone listing holds roughly 450,000 distinct CDR3 sequences. Concerning this clonotype itself: The antigen is not known.

The germline V gene encodes CDR1 SGHDT and CDR2 YYEEEE. This CDR3 contains 14 residues. Whole-study results and caveats: One observes that, in a few donors, these clonotypes were also the leading ones within the CD3+CD56-NKG2C+ fraction.

This rearrangement joins TRBV5-6 to TRBJ2-5. The sample consisted of blood T cells: a sorted CD56 or NKG2C T cell subset, CD4+ or CD8+ T cells, or bulk PBMC T cells (not recorded which). The TCR originated in a woman aged 45-60 years in good health. The CDR3 reads CASSHRLEWETQYF. Full variable domain (missing parts from reference TRBV5-6 and TRBJ2-5): DAGVTQSPTHLIKTRGQQVTLRCSPKSGHDTVSWYQQALGQGPQFIFQYYEEEERQRGNFPDRFSGHQFPNYSSELNVNALLLGDSALYLCASSHRLEWETQYFGPGTRLLVL.